Listed below are T cell receptor beta chains from one sample, sequenced in a study of shared clonotypes between healthy human individuals. This table comes from immunoSEQ multiplex PCR, and its TCRdb copy is limited to in-frame clones, with some not included. This sample carries over 850,000 clones, 70% to 80% of them seen once, and the ten largest clones take under 0.6%. Material for sequencing was memory CD4+ T cells from PBMCs. The receptors stem from a man aged 18 to 29 in good health. Some clones in this sample may be carry-over from other donors' samples. The CDR3 runs from the conserved cysteine through the conserved F or W. The order of the fields is D gene, V gene, clone size, CDR3 protein. The D gene is left open where the match is weak. Expanded clones are given a class, and other clones once, few, many or no size at all.

>.|TRBV4-2|once
CASSQDRGQPQHF
>.|TRBV5-8|.
CASSGATDYGNTIYF
>TRBD2|TRBV28|.
CASSLRRGKGANVLTF
>TRBD1|TRBV28|once
CASRINRGRLYEQYF
>TRBD1|TRBV7-2|.
CASSPKRGTVNYGYTF
>.|TRBV5-1|.
CASSLGTWDTQYF
>.|TRBV11-2|few
CASSLGGRSSYGYTF
>TRBD1|TRBV6-1|.
CATPGQGALEETQYF
>.|TRBV5-5|.
CASSGQPYEQYF
>.|TRBV30|few
CAWSLASTTSTEAFF
>.|TRBV7-7|few
CASSLSSGNTGELFF
>.|TRBV7-9|.
CASSDWQGNYGYTF
>.|TRBV7-8|once
CASSLEGRGYEQYF
>TRBD1|TRBV6-6|.
CASSSGQGRMGYTF
>TRBD2|TRBV19|.
CASSAAGTSGRAGFF
>.|TRBV4-2|.
CASSQGTAEQYF
>.|TRBV7-3|.
CASRQGWNTEAFF
>TRBD1|TRBV2|.
CASSNPGQGFPQHF
>.|TRBV14|.
CASSQDRQGLPGYTF
>.|TRBV18|.
CASSLQDGPTYEQYF